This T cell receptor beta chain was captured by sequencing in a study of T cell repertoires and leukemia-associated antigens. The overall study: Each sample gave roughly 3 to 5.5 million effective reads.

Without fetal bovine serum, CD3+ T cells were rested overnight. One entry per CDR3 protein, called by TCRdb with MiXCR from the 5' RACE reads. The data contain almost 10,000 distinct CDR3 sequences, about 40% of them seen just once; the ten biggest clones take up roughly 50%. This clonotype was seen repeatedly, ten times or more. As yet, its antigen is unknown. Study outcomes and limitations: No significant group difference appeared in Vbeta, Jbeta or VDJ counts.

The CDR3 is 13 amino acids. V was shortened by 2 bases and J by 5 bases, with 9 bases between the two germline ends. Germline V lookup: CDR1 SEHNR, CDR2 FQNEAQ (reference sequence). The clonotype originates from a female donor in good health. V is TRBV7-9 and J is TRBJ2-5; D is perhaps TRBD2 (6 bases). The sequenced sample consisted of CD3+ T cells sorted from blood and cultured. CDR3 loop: CASSLWEEETQYF. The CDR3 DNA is TGTGCCAGCAGCTTATGGGAGGAGGAGACCCAGTACTTC.